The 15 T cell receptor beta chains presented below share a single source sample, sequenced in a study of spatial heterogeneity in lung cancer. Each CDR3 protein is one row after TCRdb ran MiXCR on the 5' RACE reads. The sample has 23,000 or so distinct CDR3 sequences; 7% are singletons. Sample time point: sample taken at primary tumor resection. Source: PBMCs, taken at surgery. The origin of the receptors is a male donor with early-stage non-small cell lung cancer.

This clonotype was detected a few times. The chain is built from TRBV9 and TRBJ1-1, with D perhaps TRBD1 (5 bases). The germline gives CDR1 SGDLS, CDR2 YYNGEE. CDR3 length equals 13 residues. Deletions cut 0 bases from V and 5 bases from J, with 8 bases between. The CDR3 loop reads CASSVVWGTEAFF. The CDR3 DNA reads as TGTGCCAGCAGCGTAGTATGGGGGACTGAAGCTTTCTTT. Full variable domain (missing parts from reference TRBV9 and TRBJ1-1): DSGVTQTPKHLITATGQRVTLRCSPRSGDLSVYWYQQSLDQGLQFLIQYYNGEERAKGNILERFSAQQFPDLHSELNLSSLELGDSALYFCASSVVWGTEAFFGQGTRLTVV.

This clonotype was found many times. CDR3 in amino acids: CASSLRTSGGAAQYF. Written as DNA, the CDR3 is TGTGCCAGCAGCCTCAGGACTAGCGGGGGGGCAGCTCAGTACTTC. The chain recombines TRBV3-1 with TRBJ2-5; 15 nucleotides line up with TRBD2. Trimming removed 4 bases from V and 11 bases from J; junction bases left unmatched: 8. The germline V gene encodes CDR1 LGHDT and CDR2 YNNKEL (reference sequence). This CDR3 has 15 residues.

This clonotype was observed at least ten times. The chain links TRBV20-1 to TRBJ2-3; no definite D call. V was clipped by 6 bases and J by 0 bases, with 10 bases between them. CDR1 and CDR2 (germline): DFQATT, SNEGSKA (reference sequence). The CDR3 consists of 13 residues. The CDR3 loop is CSALTPSTDTQYF. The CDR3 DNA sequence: TGCAGTGCCCTCACCCCAAGCACAGATACGCAGTATTTT.

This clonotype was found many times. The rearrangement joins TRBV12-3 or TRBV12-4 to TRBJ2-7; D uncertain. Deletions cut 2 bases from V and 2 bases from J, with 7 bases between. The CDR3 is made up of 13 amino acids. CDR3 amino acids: CASSLSTAYEQYF. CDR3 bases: TGTGCCAGCAGTTTATCGACGGCCTACGAGCAGTACTTC.

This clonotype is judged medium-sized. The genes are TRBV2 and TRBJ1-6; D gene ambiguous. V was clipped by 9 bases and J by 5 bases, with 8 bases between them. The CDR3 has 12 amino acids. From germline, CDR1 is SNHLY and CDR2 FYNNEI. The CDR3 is CARNRDNSPLHF. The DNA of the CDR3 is TGTGCCAGGAATAGGGATAATTCACCCCTCCACTTT.

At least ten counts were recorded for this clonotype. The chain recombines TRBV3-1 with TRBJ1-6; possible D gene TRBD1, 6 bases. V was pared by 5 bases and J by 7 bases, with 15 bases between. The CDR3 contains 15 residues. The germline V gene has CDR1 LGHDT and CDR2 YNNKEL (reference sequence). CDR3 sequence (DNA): TGTGCCAGCAGCGAACAAAGGGGGTGGAATTCACCCCTCCACTTT. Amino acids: CASSEQRGWNSPLHF.

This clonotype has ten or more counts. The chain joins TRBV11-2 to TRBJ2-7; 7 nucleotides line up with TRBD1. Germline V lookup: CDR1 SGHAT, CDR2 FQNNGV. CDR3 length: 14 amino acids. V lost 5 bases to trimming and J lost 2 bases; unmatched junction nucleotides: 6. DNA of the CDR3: TGTGCCAGCAGCCGACAGGGCTCGACCTACGAGCAGTACTTC. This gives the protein CASSRQGSTYEQYF.

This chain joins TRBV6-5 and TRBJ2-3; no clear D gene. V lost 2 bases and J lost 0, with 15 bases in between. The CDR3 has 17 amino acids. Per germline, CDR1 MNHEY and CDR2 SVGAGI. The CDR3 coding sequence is TGTGCCAGCAGTTACACCGCTGGTCCAGCTAGCACAGATACGCAGTATTTT. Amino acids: CASSYTAGPASTDTQYF.

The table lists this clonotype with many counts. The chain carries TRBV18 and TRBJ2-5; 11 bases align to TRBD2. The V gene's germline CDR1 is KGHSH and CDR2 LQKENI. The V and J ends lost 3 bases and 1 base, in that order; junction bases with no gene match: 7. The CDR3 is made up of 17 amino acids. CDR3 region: CASSPTISGRAQETQYF. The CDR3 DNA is TGTGCCAGCTCACCCACCATTAGCGGGAGGGCCCAAGAGACCCAGTACTTC.

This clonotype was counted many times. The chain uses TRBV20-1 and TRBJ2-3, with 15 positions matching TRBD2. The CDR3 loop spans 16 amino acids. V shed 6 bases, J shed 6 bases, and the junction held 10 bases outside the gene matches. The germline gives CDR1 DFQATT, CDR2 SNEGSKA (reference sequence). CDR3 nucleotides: TGCAGTGCCTCGCACGGGACTAGCGGGAGGTTGGATACGCAGTATTTT. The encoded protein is CSASHGTSGRLDTQYF.

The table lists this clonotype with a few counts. The CDR3 reads CASRSLAARGTQYF. The CDR3 DNA is TGTGCCAGCAGGTCCCTAGCGGCCCGGGGGACCCAGTACTTC. The rearrangement links TRBV6-5 to TRBJ2-5, with TRBD2 matching 7 bases. V shed 6 bases and J 7 bases; nucleotides not matched to a gene: 11. CDR3 length equals 14 residues. CDR1 MNHEY and CDR2 SVGAGI come from the germline V gene.

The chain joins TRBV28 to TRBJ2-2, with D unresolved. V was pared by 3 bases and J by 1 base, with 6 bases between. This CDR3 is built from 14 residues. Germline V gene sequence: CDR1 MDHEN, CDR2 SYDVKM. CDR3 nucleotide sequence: TGTGCCAGCAGTTTTTCAGGGAACACCGGGGAGCTGTTTTTT. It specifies CASSFSGNTGELFF. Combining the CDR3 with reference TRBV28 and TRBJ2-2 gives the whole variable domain DVKVTQSSRYLVKRTGEKVFLECVQDMDHENMFWYRQDPGLGLRLIYFSYDVKMKEKGDIPEGYSVSREKKERFSLILESASTNQTSMYLCASSFSGNTGELFFGEGSRLTVL.

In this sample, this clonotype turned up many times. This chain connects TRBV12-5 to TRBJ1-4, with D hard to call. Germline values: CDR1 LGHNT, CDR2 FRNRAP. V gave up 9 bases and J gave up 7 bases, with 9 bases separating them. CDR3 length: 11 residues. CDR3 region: CASFKGEKLFF. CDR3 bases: TGTGCTAGCTTCAAAGGTGAAAAACTGTTTTTT.

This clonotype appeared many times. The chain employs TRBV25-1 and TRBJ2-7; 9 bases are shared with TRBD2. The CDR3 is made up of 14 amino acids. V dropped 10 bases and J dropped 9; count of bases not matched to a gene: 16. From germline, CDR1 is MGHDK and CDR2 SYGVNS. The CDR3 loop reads CATSWGSGRGGQYF. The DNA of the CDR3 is TGTGCCACCTCCTGGGGTAGCGGGAGAGGTGGGCAGTACTTC.

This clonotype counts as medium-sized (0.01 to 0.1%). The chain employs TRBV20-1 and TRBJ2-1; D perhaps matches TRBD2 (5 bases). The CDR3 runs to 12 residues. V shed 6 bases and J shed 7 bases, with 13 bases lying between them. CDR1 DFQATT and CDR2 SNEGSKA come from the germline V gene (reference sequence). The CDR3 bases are TGCAGTGCCAGCGCCCTAGCTAATGAGCAGTTCTTC. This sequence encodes CSASALANEQFF.